Below are 21 T cell receptor beta chains sequenced from a single sample in a study of cytomegalovirus exposure and HLA in healthy donors. Primers: 60 Vbeta forward and 13 Jbeta reverse. Profiled with immunoSEQ multiplex PCR; TCRdb holds only in-frame clones, not every one. The data show 150,000 to 200,000 clones, with roughly 79% seen just once and around 0.97% held by the top ten. The material sequenced was PBMCs. These receptors all stem from a woman aged 50 to 60 in good health and CMV-seropositive.

The V gene is TRBV4-2, the J gene TRBJ2-3, with D tentatively TRBD2 (5 bases). V lost 3 bases and J lost 2, with 12 bases in between. From germline, CDR1 is LGHNA and CDR2 YNFKEQ. CDR3 length equals 15 residues. The CDR3, as DNA: TGTGCCAGCAGCCAGCTGGACTCACACACAGATACGCAGTATTTT. As protein: CASSQLDSHTDTQYF.

The chain links TRBV2 to TRBJ2-5; D may be TRBD2 (6 bases). In germline, CDR1 is SNHLY, CDR2 FYNNEI. The V end was cut by 8 bases, the J end by 11 bases, with 12 bases between. This CDR3 contains 10 residues. CDR3 sequence: CASSSVIQYF. The CDR3 DNA reads TGTGCCAGCTCTAGCGTAATTCAGTACTTC.

This chain uses TRBV6-5 with TRBJ2-2; 9 nucleotides align to TRBD1. Germline trimming cut 5 bases from V and 9 bases from J; bases unmatched to any gene: 10. Germline V gives CDR1 MNHEY, CDR2 SVGAGI. The CDR3 runs 15 residues. CDR3 coding DNA: TGTGCCAGCAGTGCCCCCGGGACAGGGAATCGGGAGCTGTTTTTT. Protein product: CASSAPGTGNRELFF.

The V gene is TRBV2, the J gene TRBJ2-2; TRBD2 matches 7 bases. Germline CDR1 and CDR2: SNHLY and FYNNEI. Trimming took 7 bases from V and 5 from J; bases not matched to a gene: 7. The CDR3 extends over 14 amino acids. The CDR3 loop is CASTRGEWTGELFF. CDR3 sequence (DNA): TGTGCCAGCACACGGGGGGAGTGGACCGGGGAGCTGTTTTTT.

This chain's CDR3 is CASGWGGYEQYF. The CDR3 nucleotides are TGTGCCAGCGGTTGGGGGGGCTACGAGCAGTACTTC. The chain is built from TRBV6-1 and TRBJ2-7; 7 positions match TRBD2. The germline V gene has CDR1 MNHNS and CDR2 SASEGT. V was pared by 8 bases and J by 3 bases, with 4 bases of the junction left unmatched. The CDR3 has 12 amino acids.

This sequence joins TRBV11-2 and TRBJ1-2; the D gene is possibly TRBD1 (5 bases). The length of the CDR3 is 14 residues. Deletions cut 5 bases from V and 6 bases from J, with 16 bases between. The germline V gene has CDR1 SGHAT and CDR2 FQNNGV. CDR3 sequence: CASSPIRDSDGYTF. As DNA, the CDR3 is TGTGCCAGCAGCCCTATACGGGACTCGGATGGCTACACCTTC.

V and J are TRBV15 and TRBJ2-7, with D tentatively TRBD1 (6 bases). This CDR3 has 13 residues. V lost 3 bases and J lost 2, with 8 bases in between. The V gene's germline CDR1 is LNHNV and CDR2 YYDKDF (reference sequence). In DNA form, the CDR3 reads TGTGCCACCAGCAGGGACAGAACCTACGAGCAGTACTTC. It yields the protein CATSRDRTYEQYF.

The V call is TRBV6-1, the J call TRBJ2-7; maybe TRBD1 (6 bases). Germline V lookup: CDR1 MNHNS, CDR2 SASEGT. Trimming took off 3 bases at V and 7 bases at J, with 13 bases between the two ends. This CDR3 is built from 13 residues. The DNA for the CDR3 is TGTGCCAGCAGTGATCCAGGGGTTGGGGAGCAGTACTTC. Translated: CASSDPGVGEQYF.

The chain couples TRBV14 to TRBJ1-2; D is perhaps TRBD1 (6 bases). The length of the CDR3 is 15 residues. CDR1 and CDR2 (germline): SGHDN, FVKESK. V was cut by 0 bases and J by 6 bases, with 14 bases left in between. The DNA of the CDR3 is TGTGCCAGCAGCCAAGATCTTGGGACACAAAATGGCTACACCTTC. This sequence encodes CASSQDLGTQNGYTF. Full variable domain (missing parts from reference TRBV14 and TRBJ1-2): EAGVTQFPSHSVIEKGQTVTLRCDPISGHDNLYWYRRVMGKEIKFLLHFVKESKQDESGMPNNRFLAERTGGTYSTLKVQPAELEDSGVYFCASSQDLGTQNGYTFGSGTRLTVV.

J is TRBJ2-3 and V is TRBV18; the D gene is possibly TRBD2 (6 bases). Trimming shortened V by 6 bases and J by 4 bases, and 14 bases separated the two germline ends. The CDR3 is 14 amino acids. The germline gives CDR1 KGHSH, CDR2 LQKENI. The chain's CDR3 is CASSLSAGPDTQYF. The CDR3 DNA follows: TGTGCCAGCTCCCTTAGTGCGGGGCCAGATACGCAGTATTTT.

The chain employs TRBV5-4 and TRBJ1-4; D is possibly TRBD1 (5 bases). The V end was cut by 5 bases, the J end by 8 bases, with 19 bases between. The germline gives CDR1 SGHNT, CDR2 YYREEE (reference sequence). CDR3 size: 15 residues. For the CDR3, the DNA is TGTGCCAGCAGTCACCCCGGGAGGGGAAGCGAAAAACTGTTTTTT. Its protein is CASSHPGRGSEKLFF.

The CDR3 region is CASSSDRVDEQYF. CDR3 DNA sequence: TGCGCCAGCAGCTCGGACAGGGTCGACGAGCAGTACTTC. This chain uses TRBV5-1 with TRBJ2-7; the match to TRBD1 covers 8 bases. CDR1 is SGHRS, CDR2 YFSETQ, per germline. Trimming removed 3 bases from V and 5 bases from J; junction bases left unmatched: 4. This CDR3 is 13 amino acids long.

This clone was found a few times. The rearrangement links TRBV7-6 to TRBJ1-1, with D unresolved. Trimming stripped 5 bases from V and 2 bases from J, with 9 bases between. Germline CDR1 is SGHVS and CDR2 is FNYEAQ. CDR3 size: 13 residues. DNA of the CDR3: TGTGCCAGCAGCCCCACAGCAAACACTGAAGCTTTCTTT. Protein sequence: CASSPTANTEAFF.

The V and J genes are TRBV28 and TRBJ1-2; a possible D gene is TRBD1 (6 bases). The CDR3 runs 15 residues. V lost 4 bases and J lost 3, with 15 bases in between. Germline V CDR1 and CDR2: MDHEN, SYDVKM. CDR3 nucleotide sequence: TGTGCCAGCAGTTCACAGGGTAGGGCATACTATGGCTACACCTTC. This translates into CASSSQGRAYYGYTF.

The rearrangement joins TRBV14 to TRBJ1-5, with 8 bases lining up with TRBD1. Germline trimming cut 10 bases from V and 3 bases from J; bases unmatched to any gene: 11. The CDR3 extends over 15 amino acids. CDR1 and CDR2 from the germline V gene are SGHDN and FVKESK. CDR3 protein: CANGQGRTNNQPQHF. The DNA for the CDR3 is TGTGCCAATGGACAGGGTCGAACAAACAATCAGCCCCAGCATTTT. Full variable domain (missing parts from reference TRBV14 and TRBJ1-5): EAGVTQFPSHSVIEKGQTVTLRCDPISGHDNLYWYRRVMGKEIKFLLHFVKESKQDESGMPNNRFLAERTGGTYSTLKVQPAELEDSGVYFCANGQGRTNNQPQHFGDGTRLSIL.

The V call is TRBV18, the J call TRBJ2-2, with D perhaps TRBD2 (6 bases). Trimming pared 2 bases from V and 0 bases from J, leaving 13 bases between. CDR3 length equals 17 residues. The V gene's germline CDR1 is KGHSH and CDR2 LQKENI. CDR3 DNA sequence: TGTGCCAGCTCACCATTCTCCGGGGGTTCGAACACCGGGGAGCTGTTTTTT. Amino acids: CASSPFSGGSNTGELFF. Drawing the rest from reference TRBV18 and TRBJ2-2, the complete variable domain is NAGVMQNPRHLVRRRGQEARLRCSPMKGHSHVYWYRQLPEEGLKFMVYLQKENIIDESGMPKERFSAEFPKEGPSILRIQQVVRGDSAAYFCASSPFSGGSNTGELFFGEGSRLTVL.

Remarks on this clone: Other DNA variants within this sample encode the same CDR3. This chain uses TRBV6-5 with TRBJ1-1, with TRBD1 identical over 8 bases. This CDR3 comprises 14 residues. CDR1 is MNHEY and CDR2 is SVGAGI in the germline V gene. Trimming removed 6 bases from V and 10 bases from J; junction bases left unmatched: 13. In DNA form, the CDR3 reads TGTGCCAGCAGAAAAGGTGGACAGGGAGCTTCAGCTTTCTTT. It specifies CASRKGGQGASAFF.

J is TRBJ1-6 and V is TRBV11-2; 9 bases fit TRBD1. The CDR3 is made up of 15 amino acids. V lost 1 base and J lost 6; bases outside the gene matches: 1. CDR1 is SGHAT and CDR2 is FQNNGV in the germline V gene. In DNA, the CDR3 is TGTGCCAGCAGCTTAGTGGACAGGGGTAATTCACCCCTCCACTTT. It codes for CASSLVDRGNSPLHF. Looking up the rest from reference TRBV11-2 and TRBJ1-6 gives the full variable domain: EAGVAQSPRYKIIEKRQSVAFWCNPISGHATLYWYQQILGQGPKLLIQFQNNGVVDDSQLPKDRFSAERLKGVDSTLKIQPAKLEDSAVYLCASSLVDRGNSPLHFGNGTRLTVT.

The rearrangement uses TRBV9 and TRBJ2-7; 7 positions match TRBD2. Germline V gene data show CDR1 as SGDLS and CDR2 as YYNGEE. V trimming: 0 bases; J trimming: 4 bases; junction bases outside the gene matches: 10. The CDR3 has 16 residues. CDR3: CASSVGGAGSIYEQYF. The DNA for the CDR3 is TGTGCCAGCAGCGTAGGGGGAGCGGGGAGTATTTACGAGCAGTACTTC.

The V call is TRBV7-2, the J call TRBJ1-1; 7 positions agree with TRBD1. The CDR3 spans 15 residues. Trimming cost V 4 bases and J 6 bases; bases outside gene matches: 11. Germline CDR1 and CDR2: SGHTA and FQGNSA. The CDR3 is CASSYQTGRKAEAFF. CDR3 bases: TGTGCCAGCAGCTATCAGACAGGGAGGAAGGCTGAAGCTTTCTTT.

This chain connects TRBV27 to TRBJ2-1, with TRBD1 as a possible D gene (6 bases). The germline gives CDR1 MNHEY, CDR2 SMNVEV (reference sequence). This CDR3 comprises 13 residues. V dropped 8 bases and J dropped 6 bases, with 14 bases sitting between them. CDR3 in DNA: TGTGCCAGCCTCGCAGGGGTTCTCAATGAGCAGTTCTTC. Amino acid sequence: CASLAGVLNEQFF.